Listed here are 31 T cell receptor beta chains from one sample, sequenced in a study of PD-L1 blockade in urothelial cancer. Sequencing was performed with immunoSEQ multiplex PCR; in TCRdb, only in-frame clones are kept and a portion is missing. The table has about 22,000 clones, more than 75% seen once; the top ten hold roughly 10%. Time point noted: peripheral blood 6 weeks after treatment start. The starting material was PBMCs, obtained around atezolizumab (anti-PD-L1) treatment. These TCRs come from a woman in her fifties or sixties with urothelial cancer.

This chain joins TRBV4-1 and TRBJ1-5, with TRBD1 as a possible D gene (5 bases). This CDR3 comprises 15 residues. Germline-derived CDR1 and CDR2 are MGHRA and YSYEKL. V gave up 0 bases and J gave up 6 bases, with 12 bases separating them. In DNA form, the CDR3 reads TGCGCCAGCAGCCAAGATTTAAGGAGGGGTCAGCCCCAGCATTTT. It is translated as CASSQDLRRGQPQHF.

The gene calls are TRBV7-6 and TRBJ2-1; tentatively, D is TRBD2 (6 bases). CDR1 is SGHVS, CDR2 FNYEAQ, per germline. With 4 bases removed from V and 5 bases from J, the gap between germline ends came to 18 bases. CDR3 length: 16 amino acids. The CDR3 sequence is CASSSGRRTTDNEQFF. CDR3 bases: TGTGCCAGCAGCTCAGGACGGAGGACTACAGACAATGAGCAGTTCTTC. The full variable domain, its missing parts supplied by reference TRBV7-6 and TRBJ2-1, is GAGVSQSPRYKVTKRGQDVALRCDPISGHVSLYWYRQALGQGPEFLTYFNYEAQQDKSGLPNDRFSAERPEGSISTLTIQRTEQRDSAMYRCASSSGRRTTDNEQFFGPGTRLTVL.

The rearrangement joins TRBV5-1 to TRBJ2-3; 7 bases map to TRBD1. J was trimmed by 4 bases and V by 0 bases; bases with no gene match: 5. Per germline, CDR1 SGHRS and CDR2 YFSETQ. CDR3 length: 15 residues. CDR3 nucleotides: TGCGCCAGCAGCTTGGTCCAGGGGGTTGCAGATACGCAGTATTTT. Protein: CASSLVQGVADTQYF.

The rearrangement links TRBV28 to TRBJ1-1; D unclear. Germline V CDR1 and CDR2: MDHEN, SYDVKM. The CDR3 loop spans 15 amino acids. V lost 5 bases and J 2 bases, leaving 15 bases between the germline ends. CDR3 region: CASSPPGSENTEAFF. The CDR3, as DNA: TGTGCCAGCAGTCCTCCGGGATCCGAAAACACTGAAGCTTTCTTT.

The chain recombines TRBV10-3 with TRBJ2-5, with 7 bases fitting TRBD2. CDR1 and CDR2 (germline): ENHRY, SYGVKD. V dropped 10 bases and J dropped 0; count of bases not matched to a gene: 5. The CDR3 runs to 13 residues. CDR3 DNA: TGTGCCACTCGGGCGGGAGACCAAGAGACCCAGTACTTC. This gives the protein CATRAGDQETQYF.

This rearrangement joins TRBV28 to TRBJ2-2; D is unclear. Looked up from germline, CDR1 is MDHEN and CDR2 is SYDVKM. The CDR3 spans 13 residues. V was trimmed by 8 bases and J by 4 bases, leaving 11 bases between them. The CDR3 spells CASLISATGELFF. The CDR3 DNA follows: TGTGCCAGCTTAATCAGTGCCACCGGGGAGCTGTTTTTT.

V gene TRBV7-9 combines with J gene TRBJ2-6; possible D gene TRBD2, 5 bases. Germline lookup yields CDR1 SEHNR and CDR2 FQNEAQ (reference sequence). V was shortened by 1 base and J by 2 bases, with 12 bases between the two germline ends. This CDR3 contains 17 residues. As DNA, the CDR3 is TGTGCCAGCAGCTTAGACCTGGGAGAAACTGGGGCCAACGTCCTGACTTTC. Translation gives CASSLDLGETGANVLTF.

This chain joins TRBV4-1 and TRBJ2-1; 12 bases are shared with TRBD2. The CDR3 has 16 residues. Per germline, CDR1 MGHRA and CDR2 YSYEKL. The V and J ends lost 5 bases and 6 bases, in that order; junction bases with no gene match: 8. CDR3 in amino acids: CASSYRTSGAGNEQFF. The DNA for the CDR3 is TGCGCCAGCAGCTACCGGACTAGCGGGGCTGGCAATGAGCAGTTCTTC.

The chain carries TRBV5-1 and TRBJ2-7, with D possibly TRBD1 on 6 matching bases. V lost 3 bases and J 2 bases, leaving 15 bases between the germline ends. The CDR3 is 15 residues long. Germline V gives CDR1 SGHRS, CDR2 YFSETQ. CDR3 in DNA: TGCGCCAGCAGCTCTCAACAGGGAACCACCTACGAGCAGTACTTC. Protein product: CASSSQQGTTYEQYF.

The J gene is TRBJ2-3, the V gene TRBV12-1; TRBD2 was called by the table and not checked on the DNA. TRBV12-1 is given as a pseudogene. The length of the CDR3 is 14 residues. The CDR3 DNA is TGTGCCAGCAGCTTGAGGACTAGAAGAGATACGCAGTATTTT. Translated: CASSLRTRRDTQYF.

V and J are TRBV6-5 and TRBJ2-1; 7 bases are a match to TRBD1. CDR1 and CDR2 from the germline V gene are MNHEY and SVGAGI. This CDR3 contains 14 residues. Losses at the gene ends were 5 bases for V and 3 bases for J; bases not matched to a gene: 4. CDR3 DNA: TGTGCCAGCAGTGCCCGGGACAGCTACAATGAGCAGTTCTTC. It codes for CASSARDSYNEQFF.

The chain recombines TRBV19 with TRBJ1-2, with a weak D call TRBD1 (6 bases). The length of the CDR3 is 16 residues. The germline V and J ends were trimmed by 10 bases and 4 bases, with 25 bases remaining between them. The germline CDR1 and CDR2 sequences are LNHDA and SQIVND (reference sequence). The CDR3 spells CATRKTGSGAPYGYTF. CDR3 nucleotide sequence: TGTGCCACCCGTAAGACAGGTAGTGGGGCCCCCTATGGCTACACCTTC.

This clone was found once. The J gene is TRBJ1-2, the V gene TRBV4-1; 7 nucleotides align to TRBD1. After removal of 0 bases from V and 6 bases from J, the junction contained 4 bases not matched to a gene. Germline V lookup: CDR1 MGHRA, CDR2 YSYEKL. This CDR3 comprises 14 residues. Here the CDR3 reads CASSQDGTENGYTF. As DNA, the CDR3 is TGCGCCAGCAGCCAAGATGGGACAGAAAATGGCTACACCTTC.

This clone appeared a single time. The chain couples TRBV2 to TRBJ2-1; D gene unclear. Germline V gene lookup returns CDR1 SNHLY and CDR2 FYNNEI. Trimming stripped 4 bases from V and 3 bases from J, with 10 bases between. This CDR3 spans 14 amino acids. CDR3 protein: CASSGGGDYNEQFF. The CDR3 nucleotides read TGTGCCAGCAGTGGCGGCGGAGACTACAATGAGCAGTTCTTC.

The rearrangement joins TRBV4-3 to TRBJ2-7; D is possibly TRBD1 (6 bases). Germline CDR1 reads LGHNA; CDR2 reads YSLEER. Between the trimmed V and J ends, which lost 1 base and 5 bases, there was a span of 15 bases. The CDR3 is made up of 15 amino acids. CDR3 bases: TGCGCCAGCAGCCAAGTTAGGGGTTGGGGGCACGAGCAGTACTTC. Residues: CASSQVRGWGHEQYF.

The J gene is TRBJ1-5, the V gene TRBV7-9, with D unresolved. The CDR3 has 15 residues. V shed 1 base and J shed 6 bases, with 13 bases lying between them. Germline lookup yields CDR1 SEHNR and CDR2 FQNEAQ (reference sequence). The CDR3 loop is CASSLEQSGSQPQHF. The CDR3 nucleotides are TGTGCCAGCAGCTTAGAGCAGTCGGGAAGTCAGCCCCAGCATTTT.

This sequence joins TRBV18 and TRBJ2-5, with D tentatively TRBD2 (5 bases). Germline CDR1 reads KGHSH; CDR2 reads LQKENI. The CDR3 totals 16 residues. The V end lost 2 bases, the J end lost 2 bases, and 15 bases lay between the germline ends. This chain's CDR3 is CASSPLSGLGQETQYF. As DNA, the CDR3 is TGTGCCAGCTCACCATTATCGGGATTGGGGCAAGAGACCCAGTACTTC. Drawing the rest from reference TRBV18 and TRBJ2-5, the complete variable domain is NAGVMQNPRHLVRRRGQEARLRCSPMKGHSHVYWYRQLPEEGLKFMVYLQKENIIDESGMPKERFSAEFPKEGPSILRIQQVVRGDSAAYFCASSPLSGLGQETQYFGPGTRLLVL.

The chain recombines TRBV15 with TRBJ1-1; TRBD1 agrees at 7 bases. Trimming cost V 7 bases and J 6 bases; bases outside gene matches: 5. This CDR3 is 12 amino acids long. Per the germline V gene, CDR1 is LNHNV and CDR2 is YYDKDF (reference sequence). The CDR3 DNA follows: TGTGCCACCACGAACAGGGGAGCTGAAGCTTTCTTT. Amino acids: CATTNRGAEAFF.

The chain joins TRBV10-1 to TRBJ2-1; 8 bases are a match to TRBD2. V gave up 3 bases and J gave up 5 bases; unmatched junction bases: 0. There are 13 residues in the CDR3. Germline values: CDR1 WNHNN, CDR2 SYGVQD (reference sequence). CDR3 sequence: CASSELADNEQFF. The CDR3 DNA sequence: TGCGCCAGCAGTGAACTAGCGGACAATGAGCAGTTCTTC.

The V call is TRBV5-1, the J call TRBJ2-3, with 9 bases fitting TRBD2. Germline trimming cut 6 bases from V and 1 base from J; bases unmatched to any gene: 9. The CDR3 has 16 amino acids. Germline V CDR1 and CDR2: SGHRS, YFSETQ. The CDR3 region has the DNA TGCGCCAGCACGTTTCCAGGCGGGGGGGGCACAGATACGCAGTATTTT. Protein: CASTFPGGGGTDTQYF.

The gene calls are TRBV27 and TRBJ1-4, with D hard to call. Germline V gene data show CDR1 as MNHEY and CDR2 as SMNVEV (reference sequence). This CDR3 comprises 21 residues. Trimming left V 3 bases short and J 0 bases short, with 26 bases between. The CDR3 is CASSFGSSGRVLGATNEKLFF. Here the CDR3 DNA reads TGTGCCAGCAGTTTTGGTTCTTCCGGTCGGGTTTTAGGAGCAACTAATGAAAAACTGTTTTTT.

J is TRBJ2-3 and V is TRBV29-1; tentatively, D is TRBD2 (6 bases). Trimming took off 5 bases at V and 0 bases at J, with 9 bases between the two ends. The CDR3 loop spans 13 amino acids. The germline gives CDR1 SQVTM, CDR2 ANQGSEA. CDR3 sequence: CSVLSGSTDTQYF. The CDR3 DNA sequence: TGCAGCGTTCTCAGCGGGAGCACAGATACGCAGTATTTT.

This clone was seen a handful of times. The chain couples TRBV7-9 to TRBJ1-6; D call uncertain. CDR1 SEHNR and CDR2 FQNEAQ come from the germline V gene (reference sequence). CDR3 length: 13 residues. Trimming cost V 7 bases and J 7 bases, with 11 bases left between them. DNA for the CDR3: TGTGCCAGCAAACCGGAGGCCAATTCACCCCTCCACTTT. Translated, it gives CASKPEANSPLHF. The complete variable domain, with remaining parts taken from reference TRBV7-9 and TRBJ1-6, reads DTGVSQNPRHKITKRGQNVTFRCDPISEHNRLYWYRQTLGQGPEFLTYFQNEAQLEKSRLLSDRFSAERPKGSFSTLEIQRTEQGDSAMYLCASKPEANSPLHFGNGTRLTVT.

The rearrangement joins TRBV11-2 to TRBJ2-1; D is ambiguous. The CDR3 is made up of 14 amino acids. Germline CDR1 SGHAT, CDR2 FQNNGV. V dropped 5 bases and J dropped 7 bases, with 15 bases sitting between them. CDR3 bases: TGTGCCAGCAGCCCGCAGCTCCCCGGGAATGAGCAGTTCTTC. This codes for CASSPQLPGNEQFF.

The chain combines TRBV7-2 with TRBJ1-2, with D uncertain. The germline V gene encodes CDR1 SGHTA and CDR2 FQGNSA. Trimming cost V 2 bases and J 5 bases, with 6 bases left between them. CDR3 size: 12 residues. The DNA for the CDR3 is TGTGCCAGCAGCTTAAGAGGGTATGGCTACACCTTC. It translates to CASSLRGYGYTF.

The chain combines TRBV7-9 with TRBJ2-5; unclear D gene. The CDR3 totals 16 residues. Germline V gene sequence: CDR1 SEHNR, CDR2 FQNEAQ (reference sequence). The V end lost 1 base, the J end lost 5 bases, and 17 bases lay between the germline ends. In nucleotides, the CDR3 is TGTGCCAGCAGCTTAGATACGCTAAGCCTTAAGGAGACCCAGTACTTC. Translating gives CASSLDTLSLKETQYF.

V and J are TRBV2 and TRBJ1-4; D gene unclear. Germline V gene lookup returns CDR1 SNHLY and CDR2 FYNNEI. The length of the CDR3 is 18 residues. Trimming took off 1 base at V and 8 bases at J, with 23 bases between the two ends. The CDR3 protein is CASSEDFPMMSGEEKLFF. CDR3 nucleotide sequence: TGTGCCAGCAGTGAAGATTTCCCTATGATGTCTGGGGAGGAAAAACTGTTTTTT. The full variable domain, in which reference TRBV2 and TRBJ1-4 provide the parts outside the CDR3, is EPEVTQTPSHQVTQMGQEVILRCVPISNHLYFYWYRQILGQKVEFLVSFYNNEISEKSEIFDDQFSVERPDGSNFTLKIRSTKLEDSAMYFCASSEDFPMMSGEEKLFFGSGTQLSVL.

The gene calls are TRBV2 and TRBJ2-1; tentatively, D is TRBD2 (6 bases). The CDR3 has 14 amino acids. The germline gives CDR1 SNHLY, CDR2 FYNNEI. Between the trimmed V and J ends, which lost 5 bases and 12 bases, there was a span of 20 bases. This chain's CDR3 is CASSSGRPTTGQFF. CDR3 bases: TGTGCCAGCAGTTCAGGGAGGCCGACGACCGGGCAGTTCTTC.

The chain has TRBV7-8 and TRBJ2-1; the match to TRBD2 covers 14 bases. J was trimmed by 9 bases and V by 5 bases; bases with no gene match: 18. CDR1 and CDR2 (germline): SGHVS, FQNEAQ. CDR3 length equals 19 residues. For the CDR3, the DNA is TGTGCCAGCAGCCGCCCCGATAACCTGGGACTAGCGGGAGTTGGTGAGCAGTTCTTC. Its translation: CASSRPDNLGLAGVGEQFF.

The chain recombines TRBV4-3 with TRBJ2-7; no clear D. The germline V and J ends were trimmed by 1 base and 5 bases, with 12 bases remaining between them. The germline V gene encodes CDR1 LGHNA and CDR2 YSLEER. The length of the CDR3 is 14 residues. The CDR3 nucleotides are TGCGCCAGCAGCCAAGGGAGCTACCCAGACGAGCAGTACTTC. Protein product: CASSQGSYPDEQYF.

V gene TRBV7-8 combines with J gene TRBJ2-3, with 8 bases lining up with TRBD2. CDR3 length: 16 residues. V was clipped by 3 bases and J by 4 bases; unmatched bases: 9. CDR1 is SGHVS, CDR2 FQNEAQ, per germline. Here the CDR3 reads CASSLRYSGIPDTQYF. CDR3 nucleotides: TGTGCCAGCAGCTTGCGCTATAGCGGGATTCCAGATACGCAGTATTTT.